Each of the 32 T cell receptor beta chains below was sequenced from the same sample in a study of graft-versus-host responses after intestinal transplantation. TCRdb keeps only in-frame clones here, not all; method: immunoSEQ multiplex PCR. The repertoire consists of some 66,000 clones, with around 86% occurring once and the leading ten covering roughly 1.7%. Both intraepithelial and lamina propria lymphocytes were released by processing graft tissue. Source: ileum tissue, taken roughly 54 weeks after transplant. These receptors were taken from a human patient who received an intestinal transplant, so some T cells may come from the graft donor.

This chain's CDR3 is CASSPAAATNEKLFF. Here the CDR3 DNA reads TGTGCCAGCAGTCCAGCAGCTGCAACTAATGAAAAACTGTTTTTT. The V call is TRBV6-1, the J call TRBJ1-4; D remains ambiguous. Germline-derived CDR1 and CDR2 are MNHNS and SASEGT. V was pared by 5 bases and J by 0 bases, with 10 bases between. This CDR3 is built from 15 residues.

A remark on this clone: Other DNA sequences in the same sample also yield this CDR3. The V call is TRBV2, the J call TRBJ2-3; TRBD1 matches at 7 bases. From germline, CDR1 is SNHLY and CDR2 FYNNEI. The CDR3 has 15 amino acids. The junction had 8 bases not matched to a gene; V was cut back by 6 bases and J by 2 bases. CDR3 residues: CASSPGQTHTDTQYF. The DNA for the CDR3 is TGTGCCAGCAGCCCGGGACAGACCCACACAGATACGCAGTATTTT.

The rearrangement joins TRBV2 to TRBJ2-3; 9 positions match TRBD2. Germline assignment: CDR1 SNHLY and CDR2 FYNNEI. V shed 6 bases, J shed 2 bases, and the junction held 6 bases outside the gene matches. The CDR3 spans 15 residues. The CDR3 loop reads CASSTGTSNTDTQYF. DNA for the CDR3: TGTGCCAGCAGCACCGGGACTAGCAACACAGATACGCAGTATTTT.

This clone was observed a single time. The chain links TRBV27 to TRBJ2-5, with 7 bases fitting TRBD1. The CDR3 contains 15 residues. J gave up 1 base and V 3 bases, and 5 bases lay outside the gene matches. From germline, CDR1 is MNHEY and CDR2 SMNVEV (reference sequence). This CDR3 is CASSLVGQIQETQYF. CDR3 bases: TGTGCCAGCAGTTTGGTGGGACAGATCCAAGAGACCCAGTACTTC.

This clone has a handful of counts. The CDR3 coding sequence is TGTGCCAGCAGGCCCCAGGGGGGTAGCTCCTACGAGCAGTACTTC. The encoded protein is CASRPQGGSSYEQYF. The chain is built from TRBV28 and TRBJ2-7; TRBD1 might be the D (7 bases). The CDR3 is 15 amino acids. The germline V and J ends were trimmed by 6 bases and 0 bases, with 15 bases remaining between them. Germline lookup yields CDR1 MDHEN and CDR2 SYDVKM.

The V call is TRBV7-3, the J call TRBJ1-1; maybe TRBD1 (5 bases). This CDR3 is built from 15 residues. Trimming removed 6 bases from V and 3 bases from J, with 17 bases in between. CDR1 is SGHTA and CDR2 is FQGTGA in the germline V gene. CDR3 protein: CASSFQDRGDTEAFF. CDR3 DNA: TGTGCCAGCAGTTTCCAAGACCGAGGGGACACTGAAGCTTTCTTT.

The V gene is TRBV29-1, the J gene TRBJ2-1, with 11 bases that match TRBD2. Germline values: CDR1 SQVTM, CDR2 ANQGSEA. The CDR3 has 14 amino acids. V trimming: 7 bases; J trimming: 4 bases; junction bases outside the gene matches: 6. The CDR3 sequence is CSAKGTSGYNEQFF. CDR3 sequence (DNA): TGCAGCGCCAAAGGGACTAGCGGATACAATGAGCAGTTCTTC.

CDR3: CSVEEESSGAYEQYF. The CDR3 nucleotides read TGCAGCGTTGAAGAGGAAAGCTCCGGGGCCTACGAGCAGTACTTC. The rearrangement uses TRBV29-1 and TRBJ2-7; a possible D gene is TRBD2 (5 bases). V was cut by 0 bases and J by 2 bases, with 14 bases left in between. CDR1 is SQVTM, CDR2 ANQGSEA, per germline. The length of the CDR3 is 15 residues.

CDR3 DNA sequence: TGTGCCAGCAGCATTGGACAGGGTCGAGACGAGCAGTACTTC. Protein: CASSIGQGRDEQYF. V is TRBV5-6 and J is TRBJ2-7; 8 nucleotides line up with TRBD1. J was trimmed by 5 bases and V by 4 bases; bases with no gene match: 8. Germline V CDR1 and CDR2: SGHDT, YYEEEE. The CDR3 has 14 residues.

The chain joins TRBV5-1 to TRBJ2-2; D is perhaps TRBD2 (5 bases). Trimming took off 3 bases at V and 2 bases at J, with 17 bases between the two ends. The CDR3 consists of 17 residues. Germline assignment: CDR1 SGHRS and CDR2 YFSETQ. The CDR3 DNA sequence: TGCGCCAGCAGCTATCGAGGGTCAGCTATTAACACCGGGGAGCTGTTTTTT. It yields the protein CASSYRGSAINTGELFF.

This clone was seen only once. The chain couples TRBV7-9 to TRBJ2-3, with unresolved D. V gave up 5 bases and J gave up 3 bases, with 9 bases separating them. The germline CDR1 and CDR2 sequences are SEHNR and FQNEAQ (reference sequence). The CDR3 runs to 13 residues. Here the CDR3 reads CASSPDWTDTQYF. Written as DNA, the CDR3 is TGTGCCAGCAGCCCAGACTGGACAGATACGCAGTATTTT.

J is TRBJ2-5 and V is TRBV28, with 9 bases that match TRBD1. Germline V gene data show CDR1 as MDHEN and CDR2 as SYDVKM. CDR3 length equals 14 residues. V lost 7 bases to trimming and J lost 5 bases; unmatched junction nucleotides: 8. The CDR3 spells CASTFTGGRETQYF. The CDR3 DNA follows: TGTGCCAGCACCTTCACAGGGGGCAGGGAGACCCAGTACTTC.

The chain joins TRBV11-2 to TRBJ1-1; TRBD1 matches at 8 bases. V lost 0 bases and J lost 2; bases outside the gene matches: 8. The CDR3 is 17 residues long. Germline CDR1 is SGHAT and CDR2 is FQNNGV. CDR3 nucleotides: TGTGCCAGCAGCTTAGATGGTTTCGACAGGGGTAACACTGAAGCTTTCTTT. It translates to CASSLDGFDRGNTEAFF.

The chain links TRBV9 to TRBJ2-3; 12 bases fit TRBD2. Germline V gives CDR1 SGDLS, CDR2 YYNGEE. J gave up 3 bases and V 4 bases, and 9 bases lay outside the gene matches. The CDR3 is 17 amino acids. CDR3 amino acids: CASSSLAGGALTDTQYF. CDR3 nucleotide sequence: TGTGCCAGCAGCTCCCTAGCGGGGGGGGCCCTTACAGATACGCAGTATTTT. Supplemented by reference TRBV9 and TRBJ2-3, the full variable domain reads DSGVTQTPKHLITATGQRVTLRCSPRSGDLSVYWYQQSLDQGLQFLIQYYNGEERAKGNILERFSAQQFPDLHSELNLSSLELGDSALYFCASSSLAGGALTDTQYFGPGTRLTVL.

The V call is TRBV6-4, the J call TRBJ2-3; TRBD2 matches at 8 bases. Germline values: CDR1 MRHNA, CDR2 SNTAGT. The V and J ends lost 4 bases and 1 base, in that order; junction bases with no gene match: 1. The CDR3 contains 14 residues. The CDR3 DNA is TGTGCCAGCAGTGTTAGCGGGGGCACAGATACGCAGTATTTT. Translated: CASSVSGGTDTQYF.

The chain combines TRBV4-1 with TRBJ2-5; D is perhaps TRBD1 or TRBD2 (5 bases each). The CDR3 sequence is 14 residues long. The germline CDR1 and CDR2 sequences are MGHRA and YSYEKL. Trimming removed 5 bases at V and 5 bases at J, with 15 bases between. CDR3 bases: TGCGCCAGCAGCGTCCTAGGGTGGGGGGAGACCCAGTACTTC. Translation: CASSVLGWGETQYF.

This clone appeared a single time. This rearrangement joins TRBV5-1 to TRBJ2-2; no reliable D call. V was clipped by 1 base and J by 1 base, with 5 bases between them. In germline, CDR1 is SGHRS, CDR2 YFSETQ. The CDR3 is made up of 14 amino acids. The chain's CDR3 is CASSLRVNTGELFF. The CDR3 coding sequence is TGCGCCAGCAGCTTGCGAGTGAACACCGGGGAGCTGTTTTTT.

The CDR3 bases are TGTGCCAGCCACGAGCGGGGAGGGGGCTATGGCTACACCTTC. Protein product: CASHERGGGYGYTF. The V and J genes are TRBV6-1 and TRBJ1-2; TRBD1 might be the D (6 bases). Germline CDR1 is MNHNS and CDR2 is SASEGT. The V gene lost 8 bases and the J gene lost 4 bases, with 17 bases spanning the gap. CDR3 size: 14 residues.

This clone came up once. The chain uses TRBV6-6 and TRBJ2-1, with D possibly matching TRBD1 (6 bases). Germline V gene data show CDR1 as MNHNY and CDR2 as SVGAGI (reference sequence). CDR3 length: 14 residues. Between the trimmed V and J ends, which lost 7 bases and 9 bases, there was a span of 19 bases. The CDR3 is CASTRGQSDAEQFF. Written as DNA, the CDR3 is TGTGCCAGCACCCGCGGACAGAGTGACGCTGAGCAGTTCTTC.

The chain carries TRBV7-9 and TRBJ1-1; D gene uncertain. Trimming stripped 2 bases from V and 1 base from J, with 5 bases between. CDR1 is SEHNR, CDR2 FQNEAQ, per germline (reference sequence). The CDR3 runs to 13 residues. This CDR3 reads CASSLRANTEAFF. The DNA for the CDR3 is TGTGCCAGCAGCTTAAGAGCGAACACTGAAGCTTTCTTT.

V gene TRBV19 combines with J gene TRBJ1-6; D is unresolved. Between the trimmed V and J ends, which lost 3 bases and 6 bases, there was a span of 12 bases. Per the germline V gene, CDR1 is LNHDA and CDR2 is SQIVND (reference sequence). The CDR3 extends over 15 amino acids. The CDR3 is CASSIGTASNSPLHF. CDR3 sequence (DNA): TGTGCCAGTAGTATTGGCACAGCTAGTAATTCACCCCTCCACTTT.

The V gene is TRBV4-2, the J gene TRBJ2-1; the D is unclear. Germline values: CDR1 LGHNA, CDR2 YNFKEQ. This CDR3 is 16 amino acids long. V was trimmed by 1 base and J by 5 bases, leaving 15 bases between them. DNA of the CDR3: TGTGCCAGCAGCCAAGGGGCGGACGATCTCAACAATGAGCAGTTCTTC. Residues: CASSQGADDLNNEQFF.

In its sample, this clone ranks as large. The gene calls are TRBV7-9 and TRBJ2-7; the D call may be TRBD1 or TRBD2 (7 bases each). The V gene lost 2 bases and the J gene lost 0 bases, with 11 bases spanning the gap. CDR3 length: 15 residues. The germline V gene encodes CDR1 SEHNR and CDR2 FQNEAQ (reference sequence). The CDR3 region is CASSLQRDSSYEQYF. The CDR3 coding sequence is TGTGCCAGCAGCTTACAGCGGGACAGCTCCTACGAGCAGTACTTC.

V usage is TRBV6-1 and J usage is TRBJ2-5; perhaps TRBD1 as D (6 bases). V was cut by 0 bases and J by 7 bases, with 9 bases left in between. The germline gives CDR1 MNHNS, CDR2 SASEGT. The CDR3 length is 13 residues. The CDR3 DNA sequence: TGTGCCAGCAGTGAAGCGGACAGATGGACCCAGTACTTC. Translated: CASSEADRWTQYF.

The rearrangement links TRBV28 to TRBJ1-4; weak D call: TRBD1 (5 bases). CDR1 is MDHEN and CDR2 is SYDVKM in the germline V gene. V lost 5 bases, J lost 3 bases, and 7 bases lay in between. This CDR3 contains 13 residues. CDR3: CASSRGPNEKLFF. In DNA form, the CDR3 reads TGTGCCAGCAGTCGGGGACCTAATGAAAAACTGTTTTTT.

The J gene is TRBJ2-1, the V gene TRBV23-1, with D maybe TRBD1 (5 bases). TRBV23-1 is an open reading frame whose function is uncertain. The CDR3 runs 18 residues. V lost 3 bases and J 0 bases, leaving 18 bases between the germline ends. In nucleotides, the CDR3 is TGCGCCAGCAGTCATCGACAGCGAGTTTCTCGCTCCTACAATGAGCAGTTCTTC. Its translation: CASSHRQRVSRSYNEQFF.

The chain is built from TRBV7-8 and TRBJ2-5, with 7 nucleotides matching TRBD1. CDR3 size: 14 residues. V gave up 5 bases and J gave up 2 bases; unmatched junction bases: 5. Germline lookup yields CDR1 SGHVS and CDR2 FQNEAQ. The CDR3 here is CASSPWDRQETQYF. DNA of the CDR3: TGTGCCAGCAGCCCGTGGGACAGACAAGAGACCCAGTACTTC.

This chain links TRBV7-3 with TRBJ2-3; D assignment may be TRBD1 or TRBD2 (5 bases each). V lost 0 bases and J 1 base, leaving 5 bases between the germline ends. The CDR3 spans 14 residues. The germline V gene encodes CDR1 SGHTA and CDR2 FQGTGA. For the CDR3, the DNA is TGTGCCAGCAGCTTAACGGGGGGCACAGATACGCAGTATTTT. Translation gives CASSLTGGTDTQYF.

V and J are TRBV6-4 and TRBJ1-1, with a tentative D call TRBD1 (6 bases). There are 14 residues in the CDR3. With 2 bases removed from V and 1 base from J, the gap between germline ends came to 8 bases. Germline loops: CDR1 MRHNA, CDR2 SNTAGT. Written as DNA, the CDR3 is TGTGCCAGCAGTGACGGGGGGCAGAACACTGAAGCTTTCTTT. It translates to CASSDGGQNTEAFF.

The chain carries TRBV5-1 and TRBJ1-1; D call uncertain. Germline CDR1 and CDR2: SGHRS and YFSETQ. The CDR3 covers 13 residues. V lost 3 bases and J lost 1, with 7 bases in between. CDR3 DNA sequence: TGCGCCAGCAGCTACAAAGGGAACACTGAAGCTTTCTTT. Translation gives CASSYKGNTEAFF. Full variable domain (missing parts from reference TRBV5-1 and TRBJ1-1): KAGVTQTPRYLIKTRGQQVTLSCSPISGHRSVSWYQQTPGQGLQFLFEYFSETQRNKGNFPGRFSGRQFSNSRSEMNVSTLELGDSALYLCASSYKGNTEAFFGQGTRLTVV.

This chain uses TRBV5-1 with TRBJ2-5; D unresolved. The germline CDR1 and CDR2 sequences are SGHRS and YFSETQ. Trimming shortened V by 1 base and J by 1 base, and 11 bases separated the two germline ends. The CDR3 sequence is 15 residues long. CDR3 loop: CASSLSYRVQETQYF. In nucleotides, the CDR3 is TGCGCCAGCAGCTTGAGCTACAGAGTCCAAGAGACCCAGTACTTC.

This clone occurred once. The V gene is TRBV30, the J gene TRBJ2-7; D call uncertain. The CDR3 runs to 12 residues. Germline values: CDR1 GTSNPN, CDR2 SVGIG (reference sequence). V was pared by 2 bases and J by 2 bases, with 7 bases between. CDR3 protein: CAWSSRPYEQYF. For the CDR3, the DNA is TGTGCCTGGAGTTCCCGGCCCTACGAGCAGTACTTC.